Below, 14 T cell receptor beta chains from the same sample are listed, as sequenced in a study of graft-versus-host responses after intestinal transplantation. The antigens for these receptors are not known. Assay: immunoSEQ multiplex PCR; the TCRdb copy retains only in-frame clones and omits some. The sample has around 70,000 clones, around 90% seen once; the top ten hold roughly 2.6%. The specimen was unstimulated CD8+ T cells sorted from spleen or lymph node cells, collected before intestinal transplant. Receptor source: a human donor who received an intestinal transplant.

This chain joins TRBV10-3 and TRBJ1-3; 9 bases are a match to TRBD1. The V and J ends lost 2 bases and 0 bases, in that order; junction bases with no gene match: 5. Germline V gives CDR1 ENHRY, CDR2 SYGVKD. CDR3 length: 17 residues. CDR3 protein: CAISELRDRVSGNTIYF. The CDR3 DNA reads as TGTGCCATCAGTGAGCTCCGGGACAGGGTCTCTGGAAACACCATATATTTT.

The rearrangement joins TRBV6-6 to TRBJ2-7, with TRBD1 as a possible D gene (5 bases). The V end lost 0 bases, the J end lost 0 bases, and 12 bases lay between the germline ends. CDR3 length: 16 residues. From germline, CDR1 is MNHNY and CDR2 SVGAGI (reference sequence). In DNA form, the CDR3 reads TGTGCCAGCAGTTACTCAGGGGCAGCGAGCTCCTACGAGCAGTACTTC. Encoded protein: CASSYSGAASSYEQYF.

This clone has just one count. The rearrangement joins TRBV7-6 to TRBJ2-1; D may be TRBD2 (6 bases). The CDR3 totals 16 residues. V dropped 5 bases and J dropped 6 bases, with 20 bases sitting between them. Germline-derived CDR1 and CDR2 are SGHVS and FNYEAQ. The CDR3 nucleotides are TGTGCCAGCAGCCCAGCGGGTCCGTGGGAGGTCAATGAGCAGTTCTTC. Translating gives CASSPAGPWEVNEQFF.

The J gene is TRBJ2-1, the V gene TRBV10-3; TRBD2 matches at 7 bases. This CDR3 is built from 13 residues. V shed 5 bases, J shed 6 bases, and the junction held 4 bases outside the gene matches. Germline lookup yields CDR1 ENHRY and CDR2 SYGVKD. CDR3 amino acids: CAISRTSFNEQFF. The CDR3 DNA follows: TGTGCCATCAGTAGGACTAGTTTCAATGAGCAGTTCTTC.

This chain connects TRBV9 to TRBJ2-2, with D tentatively TRBD2 (5 bases). CDR1 and CDR2 (germline): SGDLS, YYNGEE. The CDR3 extends over 13 amino acids. The V end was cut by 4 bases, the J end by 5 bases, with 9 bases between. The CDR3 loop reads CASSQSGTGELFF. The CDR3 nucleotides are TGTGCCAGCAGCCAATCGGGGACCGGGGAGCTGTTTTTT.

This clone was seen a single time. This chain links TRBV9 with TRBJ1-2; D is possibly TRBD1 (6 bases). CDR1 and CDR2 from the germline V gene are SGDLS and YYNGEE. This CDR3 is built from 12 residues. V lost 4 bases to trimming and J lost 7 bases, with 11 bases between them. DNA for the CDR3: TGTGCCAGCAGCCAGGGACACCTTGGCTACACCTTC. Amino acid sequence: CASSQGHLGYTF.

DNA for the CDR3: TGTGCCAGCAGTATCACAGCAGTCTACGAGCAGTACTTC. Translation gives CASSITAVYEQYF. The chain combines TRBV6-1 with TRBJ2-7; D gene unclear. Germline lookup yields CDR1 MNHNS and CDR2 SASEGT. The CDR3 contains 13 residues. Trimming stripped 5 bases from V and 3 bases from J, with 11 bases between.

The J gene is TRBJ2-7, the V gene TRBV5-5, with TRBD1 matching 7 bases. Trimming cost V 7 bases and J 5 bases; bases outside gene matches: 12. Germline V gene sequence: CDR1 SGHKS, CDR2 YYEKEE (reference sequence). CDR3 size: 14 residues. CDR3 sequence reads: CASARFDRVNEQYF. CDR3 DNA sequence: TGTGCCAGCGCACGATTCGACAGGGTCAACGAGCAGTACTTC.

The chain combines TRBV4-2 with TRBJ2-7, with 7 bases that match TRBD2. The CDR3 has 18 amino acids. The V and J ends lost 0 bases and 3 bases, in that order; junction bases with no gene match: 14. Germline values: CDR1 LGHNA, CDR2 YNFKEQ. The CDR3 region has the DNA TGTGCCAGCAGCCAAGATTTTTTTGCAGGACTAGGGATCTACGAGCAGTACTTC. This gives the protein CASSQDFFAGLGIYEQYF.

J is TRBJ2-1 and V is TRBV6-1, with D perhaps TRBD2 (6 bases). The germline CDR1 and CDR2 sequences are MNHNS and SASEGT. The germline V and J ends were trimmed by 5 bases and 6 bases, with 17 bases remaining between them. The CDR3 is made up of 15 amino acids. CDR3 sequence: CASSLGGGFSNEQFF. The CDR3 nucleotides read TGTGCCAGCAGTCTCGGTGGGGGGTTCTCCAATGAGCAGTTCTTC.

The CDR3 DNA follows: TGTGCCAGCCGCCGATGGAGAGCTGGAAATGAGCAGTTCTTC. As protein: CASRRWRAGNEQFF. The chain combines TRBV2 with TRBJ2-1, with D unclear. V lost 8 bases and J 7 bases, leaving 18 bases between the germline ends. The CDR3 extends over 14 amino acids. CDR1 and CDR2 (germline): SNHLY, FYNNEI. The full variable domain, completed using reference TRBV2 and TRBJ2-1, is EPEVTQTPSHQVTQMGQEVILRCVPISNHLYFYWYRQILGQKVEFLVSFYNNEISEKSEIFDDQFSVERPDGSNFTLKIRSTKLEDSAMYFCASRRWRAGNEQFFGPGTRLTVL.

The chain recombines TRBV27 with TRBJ2-1; D may be TRBD2 (6 bases). The CDR3 runs 16 residues. The germline V and J ends were trimmed by 3 bases and 0 bases, with 12 bases remaining between them. CDR1 and CDR2 from the germline V gene are MNHEY and SMNVEV (reference sequence). The CDR3 region is CASSFSGRSSYNEQFF. The CDR3 bases are TGTGCCAGCAGTTTTAGCGGAAGGAGCTCCTACAATGAGCAGTTCTTC.

The CDR3 is CATAGQDTEAFF. CDR3 sequence (DNA): TGCGCCACGGCTGGACAGGACACTGAAGCTTTCTTT. The rearrangement uses TRBV5-1 and TRBJ1-1; 7 bases map to TRBD1. The CDR3 extends over 12 amino acids. CDR1 is SGHRS and CDR2 is YFSETQ in the germline V gene. Trimming cost V 9 bases and J 3 bases; bases outside gene matches: 5.

The V and J genes are TRBV7-3 and TRBJ2-1; TRBD2 aligns across 7 bases. V dropped 4 bases and J dropped 14; count of bases not matched to a gene: 11. The germline V gene encodes CDR1 SGHTA and CDR2 FQGTGA. CDR3 length: 13 amino acids. In DNA, the CDR3 is TGTGCCAGCAGCTCCGGACCAGCGGGAAGGGAGTTCTTC. Translation: CASSSGPAGREFF. The full variable domain, with the rest looked up from reference TRBV7-3 and TRBJ2-1, is GAGVSQTPSNKVTEKGKYVELRCDPISGHTALYWYRQSLGQGPEFLIYFQGTGAADDSGLPNDRFFAVRPEGSVSTLKIQRTERGDSAVYLCASSSGPAGREFFGPGTRLTVL.